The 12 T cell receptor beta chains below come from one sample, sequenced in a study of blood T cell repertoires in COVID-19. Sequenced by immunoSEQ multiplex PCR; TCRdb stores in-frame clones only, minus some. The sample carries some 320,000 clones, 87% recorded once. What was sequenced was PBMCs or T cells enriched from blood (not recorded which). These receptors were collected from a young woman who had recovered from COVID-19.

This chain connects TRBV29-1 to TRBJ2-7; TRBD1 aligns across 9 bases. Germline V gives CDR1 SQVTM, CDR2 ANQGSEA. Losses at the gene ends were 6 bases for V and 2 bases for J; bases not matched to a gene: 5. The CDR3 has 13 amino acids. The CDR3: CSVWTGEPYEQYF. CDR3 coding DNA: TGCAGCGTATGGACAGGGGAGCCCTACGAGCAGTACTTC.

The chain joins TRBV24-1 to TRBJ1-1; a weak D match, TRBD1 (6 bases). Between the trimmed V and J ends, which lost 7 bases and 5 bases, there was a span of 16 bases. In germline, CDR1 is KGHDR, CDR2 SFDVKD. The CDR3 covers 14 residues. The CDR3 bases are TGTGCCACCAGGGGTCCGGGGGGGACAACTGAAGCTTTCTTT. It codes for CATRGPGGTTEAFF.

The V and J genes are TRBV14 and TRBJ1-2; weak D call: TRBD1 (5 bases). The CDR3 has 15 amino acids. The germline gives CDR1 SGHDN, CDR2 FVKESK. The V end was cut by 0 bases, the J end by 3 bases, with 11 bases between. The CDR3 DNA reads TGTGCCAGCAGCCAAGATGGGCGGGGGGACTATGGCTACACCTTC. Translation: CASSQDGRGDYGYTF.

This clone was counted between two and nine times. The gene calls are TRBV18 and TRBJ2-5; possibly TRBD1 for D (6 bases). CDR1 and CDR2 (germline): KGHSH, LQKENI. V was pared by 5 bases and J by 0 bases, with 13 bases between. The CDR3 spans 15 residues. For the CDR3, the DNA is TGTGCCAGCTCAATCTCGGACAGACACCAAGAGACCCAGTACTTC. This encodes CASSISDRHQETQYF. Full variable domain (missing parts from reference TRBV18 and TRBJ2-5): NAGVMQNPRHLVRRRGQEARLRCSPMKGHSHVYWYRQLPEEGLKFMVYLQKENIIDESGMPKERFSAEFPKEGPSILRIQQVVRGDSAAYFCASSISDRHQETQYFGPGTRLLVL.

CDR3 coding DNA: TGTGCCAGCAGTTCTCGAGGGGGGGCTATGGAGACCCAGTACTTC. Amino acid sequence: CASSSRGGAMETQYF. This chain joins TRBV6-2 or TRBV6-3 and TRBJ2-5, with D possibly matching TRBD2 (7 bases). Trimming cost V 4 bases and J 5 bases, with 17 bases left between them. The CDR3 loop spans 15 amino acids. Germline loops: CDR1 MNHEY, CDR2 SVGEGT.

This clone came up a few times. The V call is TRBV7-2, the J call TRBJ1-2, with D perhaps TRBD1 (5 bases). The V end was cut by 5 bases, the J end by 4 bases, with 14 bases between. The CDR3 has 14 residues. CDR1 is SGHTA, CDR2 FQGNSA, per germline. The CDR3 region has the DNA TGTGCCAGCAGCCCCCGTAACGGGGGCTATGGCTACACCTTC. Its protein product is CASSPRNGGYGYTF.

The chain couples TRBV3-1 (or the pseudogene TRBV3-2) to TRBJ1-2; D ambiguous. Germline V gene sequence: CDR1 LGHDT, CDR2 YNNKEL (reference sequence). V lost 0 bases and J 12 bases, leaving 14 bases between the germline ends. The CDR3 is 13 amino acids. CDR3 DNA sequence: TGTGCCAGCAGCCAAGATTTTTTTAGCGGGGACACCTTC. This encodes CASSQDFFSGDTF.

The CDR3 reads CASSLFWEGTEAFF. In nucleotides, the CDR3 is TGTGCCAGCAGTCTGTTCTGGGAGGGCACTGAAGCTTTCTTT. The rearrangement uses TRBV27 and TRBJ1-1; no clear D. Trimming left V 5 bases short and J 4 bases short, with 14 bases between. Germline lookup yields CDR1 MNHEY and CDR2 SMNVEV (reference sequence). The CDR3 runs to 14 residues.

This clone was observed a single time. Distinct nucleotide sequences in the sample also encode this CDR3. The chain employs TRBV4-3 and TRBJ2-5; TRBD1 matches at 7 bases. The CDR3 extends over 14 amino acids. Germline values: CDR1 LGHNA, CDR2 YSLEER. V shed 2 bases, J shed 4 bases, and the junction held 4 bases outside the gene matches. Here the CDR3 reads CASSQYRGRETQYF. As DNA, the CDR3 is TGCGCCAGCAGCCAATACAGGGGCCGAGAGACCCAGTACTTC.

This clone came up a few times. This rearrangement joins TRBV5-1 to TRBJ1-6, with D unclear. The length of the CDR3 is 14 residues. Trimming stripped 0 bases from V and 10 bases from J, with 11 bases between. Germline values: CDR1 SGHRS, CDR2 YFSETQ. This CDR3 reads CASSLDPGGSPLHF. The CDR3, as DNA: TGCGCCAGCAGCTTGGATCCGGGCGGGTCACCCCTCCACTTT.

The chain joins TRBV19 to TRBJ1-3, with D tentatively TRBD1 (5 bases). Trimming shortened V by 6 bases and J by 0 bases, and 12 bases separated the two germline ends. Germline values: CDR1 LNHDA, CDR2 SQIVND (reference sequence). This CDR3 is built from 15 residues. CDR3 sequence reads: CASRFSDNSGNTIYF. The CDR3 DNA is TGTGCCAGTAGGTTCTCGGACAACTCTGGAAACACCATATATTTT.

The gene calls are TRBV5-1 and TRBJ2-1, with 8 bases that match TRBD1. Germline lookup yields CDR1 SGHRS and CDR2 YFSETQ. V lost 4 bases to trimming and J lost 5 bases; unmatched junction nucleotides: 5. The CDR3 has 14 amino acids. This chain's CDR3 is CASSPPDRDNEQFF. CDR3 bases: TGCGCCAGCAGCCCGCCGGACAGGGACAATGAGCAGTTCTTC.